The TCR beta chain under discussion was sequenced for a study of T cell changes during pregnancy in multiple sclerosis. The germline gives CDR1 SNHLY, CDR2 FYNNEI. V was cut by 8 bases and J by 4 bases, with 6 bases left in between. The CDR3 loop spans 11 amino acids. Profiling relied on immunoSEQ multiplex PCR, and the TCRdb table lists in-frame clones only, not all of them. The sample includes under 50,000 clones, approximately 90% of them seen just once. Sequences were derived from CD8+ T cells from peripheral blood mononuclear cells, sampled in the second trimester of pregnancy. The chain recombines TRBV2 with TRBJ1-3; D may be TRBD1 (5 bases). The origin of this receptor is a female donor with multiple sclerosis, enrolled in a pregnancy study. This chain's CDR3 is CASGAGNTIYF. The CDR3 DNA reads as TGTGCCAGCGGGGCGGGAAACACCATATATTTT.